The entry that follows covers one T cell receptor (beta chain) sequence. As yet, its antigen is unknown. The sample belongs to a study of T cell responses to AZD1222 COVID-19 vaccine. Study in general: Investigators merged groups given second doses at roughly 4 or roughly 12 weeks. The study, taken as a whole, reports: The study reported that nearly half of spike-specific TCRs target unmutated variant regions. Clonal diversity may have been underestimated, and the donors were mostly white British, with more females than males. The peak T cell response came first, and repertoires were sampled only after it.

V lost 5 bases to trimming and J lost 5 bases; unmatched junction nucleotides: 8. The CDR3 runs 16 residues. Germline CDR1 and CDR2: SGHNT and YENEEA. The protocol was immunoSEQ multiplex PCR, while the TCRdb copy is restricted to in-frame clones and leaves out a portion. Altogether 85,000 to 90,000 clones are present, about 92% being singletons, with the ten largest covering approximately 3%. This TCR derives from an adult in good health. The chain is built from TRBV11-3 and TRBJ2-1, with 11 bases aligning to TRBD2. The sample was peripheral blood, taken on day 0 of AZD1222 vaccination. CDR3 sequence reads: CASSPRLAGRNNEQFF. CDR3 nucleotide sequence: TGTGCCAGCAGCCCAAGACTAGCGGGACGAAACAATGAGCAGTTCTTC.